These 11 T cell receptor beta chains share one sample of origin, sequenced in a study of identical twins. MiXCR, run by TCRdb on the 5' RACE reads, gives a single entry per CDR3 protein. The sample lists some 1,700,000 distinct CDR3 sequences, around 29% seen once, with about 0.27% in the top ten. Material for sequencing was cord blood. The receptors shown here come from a newborn girl in good health.

The chain links TRBV14 to TRBJ2-7; 8 bases map to TRBD2. V dropped 8 bases and J dropped 5; count of bases not matched to a gene: 14. Looked up from germline, CDR1 is SGHDN and CDR2 is FVKESK. This CDR3 comprises 15 residues. CDR3 sequence reads: CASSREREHENEQYF. DNA for the CDR3: TGTGCCAGCTCCAGAGAGCGGGAGCATGAGAACGAGCAGTACTTC.

The CDR3 protein is CSASGGAFSQETQYF. CDR3 sequence (DNA): TGCAGTGCTAGCGGGGGGGCCTTTTCCCAAGAGACCCAGTACTTC. V is TRBV20-1 and J is TRBJ2-5; 8 nucleotides line up with TRBD2. CDR3 length equals 15 residues. V lost 3 bases to trimming and J lost 1 base; unmatched junction nucleotides: 7. CDR1 and CDR2 from the germline V gene are DFQATT and SNEGSKA (reference sequence).

This clonotype was recorded many times. J is TRBJ1-2 and V is TRBV2; D might be TRBD1 (5 bases). Germline lookup yields CDR1 SNHLY and CDR2 FYNNEI. Trimming cost V 4 bases and J 4 bases, with 7 bases left between them. CDR3 length equals 12 residues. CDR3 sequence reads: CASSGQSYGYTF. CDR3 bases: TGTGCCAGCAGTGGACAGTCCTATGGCTACACCTTC. Using reference TRBV2 and TRBJ1-2 for the parts outside the CDR3, the full variable domain is EPEVTQTPSHQVTQMGQEVILRCVPISNHLYFYWYRQILGQKVEFLVSFYNNEISEKSEIFDDQFSVERPDGSNFTLKIRSTKLEDSAMYFCASSGQSYGYTFGSGTRLTVV.

The V gene is TRBV7-6, the J gene TRBJ2-7, with TRBD2 identical over 7 bases. The germline V gene has CDR1 SGHVS and CDR2 FNYEAQ. The V gene end was trimmed by 2 bases and the J gene end by 7 bases; junction bases not matched to a gene: 14. This CDR3 spans 16 amino acids. The CDR3 reads CASSLMTSMRQNEQYF. In DNA form, the CDR3 reads TGTGCCAGCAGCTTAATGACTAGCATGCGCCAAAATGAGCAGTACTTC.

On this clonotype itself: The junction departs from the called germline gene at one end, perhaps through a read error. The chain joins TRBV5-1 to TRBJ2-7; 9 bases match TRBD2. The CDR3 runs to 16 residues. Germline values: CDR1 SGHRS, CDR2 YFSETQ. CDR3: CASSPYGSGSSYGQYF. The CDR3 region has the DNA TGCGCCAGCAGCCCCTATGGTAGCGGGAGTTCCTACGGGCAGTACTTC. Full variable domain (missing parts from reference TRBV5-1 and TRBJ2-7): KAGVTQTPRYLIKTRGQQVTLSCSPISGHRSVSWYQQTPGQGLQFLFEYFSETQRNKGNFPGRFSGRQFSNSRSEMNVSTLELGDSALYLCASSPYGSGSSYGQYFGPGTRLTVT.

J is TRBJ2-1 and V is TRBV9; 10 nucleotides align to TRBD2. Germline CDR1 SGDLS, CDR2 YYNGEE. The CDR3 runs 21 residues. The V segment lost 0 bases and the J segment 0 bases; nucleotides outside the gene matches: 15. CDR3 DNA: TGTGCCAGCAGCGTAGCGACTAGCGGGCCCCGAGTCCCGAGCTCCTACAATGAGCAGTTCTTC. Translated: CASSVATSGPRVPSSYNEQFF.

This chain uses TRBV20-1 with TRBJ1-4; D uncertain. V was cut by 7 bases and J by 8 bases, with 11 bases left in between. This CDR3 has 11 amino acids. CDR1 DFQATT and CDR2 SNEGSKA come from the germline V gene (reference sequence). The CDR3 sequence is CSVAGREKLFF. The CDR3 nucleotides are TGCAGTGTGGCGGGGAGAGAAAAACTGTTTTTT.

V is TRBV4-2 and J is TRBJ2-5, with 11 bases that match TRBD1. J gave up 11 bases and V 4 bases, and 12 bases lay outside the gene matches. This CDR3 is 15 amino acids long. Germline V gives CDR1 LGHNA, CDR2 YNFKEQ. CDR3 loop: CASSPGGTGGNEQYF. In nucleotides, the CDR3 is TGTGCCAGCAGCCCTGGAGGGACAGGGGGTAATGAGCAGTACTTC.

The rearrangement links TRBV7-8 to TRBJ2-3; D unclear. CDR1 is SGHVS, CDR2 FQNEAQ, per germline. V lost 8 bases to trimming and J lost 1 base, with 10 bases between them. This CDR3 region has 13 residues. CDR3 sequence: CASAPIGTDTQYF. DNA of the CDR3: TGTGCCAGCGCCCCCATCGGCACAGATACGCAGTATTTT.

This clonotype was observed many times. V and J are TRBV2 and TRBJ2-7, with D possibly matching TRBD2 (5 bases). The V end was cut by 5 bases, the J end by 5 bases, with 10 bases between. Germline V gene sequence: CDR1 SNHLY, CDR2 FYNNEI. The CDR3 is 12 residues long. CDR3 nucleotide sequence: TGTGCCAGCAGTCCCGAGGGCCACGAGCAGTACTTC. Protein sequence: CASSPEGHEQYF.

This clonotype was observed once. This chain joins TRBV20-1 and TRBJ1-4; 9 positions match TRBD1. V shed 5 bases and J 10 bases; nucleotides not matched to a gene: 5. The CDR3 is made up of 12 amino acids. The germline CDR1 and CDR2 sequences are DFQATT and SNEGSKA (reference sequence). For the CDR3, the DNA is TGCAGTGCTCACCGACAGGGGGGAAAACTGTTTTTT. Encoded protein: CSAHRQGGKLFF.